One sample yielded the 4 T cell receptor beta chains listed below, sequenced in a study of T-cell reconstitution after alpha-beta-depleted transplantation in children. The authors prepared the TCRbeta library with unique molecular identifiers. TCRdb fed the PCR reads into MiXCR, producing one record per CDR3 protein. The sample lists under 300,000 distinct CDR3 sequences, 9.7% occurring once. The specimen comprised PBMCs from the stem cell graft donor, sampled from the stem cell graft. Receptors were obtained from a human donor who donated a stem cell graft to a child with SCID.

This clonotype was counted at least ten times. This rearrangement joins TRBV5-1 to TRBJ1-1, with 7 bases lining up with TRBD1. This CDR3 is built from 14 residues. The junction had 9 bases not matched to a gene; V was cut back by 4 bases and J by 6 bases. Per germline, CDR1 SGHRS and CDR2 YFSETQ. The CDR3 nucleotides are TGCGCCAGCAGCACCGGCCGGACAGGTCCTGAAGCTTTCTTT. This gives the protein CASSTGRTGPEAFF.

This clonotype was counted ten times or more. This chain uses TRBV7-9 with TRBJ1-1; possibly TRBD1 for D (5 bases). The length of the CDR3 is 14 residues. The ends were cut back, 4 bases at V and 3 bases at J, with 12 bases in the middle. Germline V gene data show CDR1 as SEHNR and CDR2 as FQNEAQ (reference sequence). CDR3 sequence reads: CASSWTWGDTEAFF. In nucleotides, the CDR3 is TGTGCCAGCAGCTGGACCTGGGGGGACACTGAAGCTTTCTTT.

Many counts were recorded for this clonotype. The rearrangement joins TRBV5-1 to TRBJ2-5, with 7 bases matching TRBD1. V was pared by 0 bases and J by 4 bases, with 15 bases of the junction left unmatched. Germline CDR1 is SGHRS and CDR2 is YFSETQ. The CDR3 is 18 residues long. The CDR3: CASSLGGQETTARETQYF. CDR3 in DNA: TGCGCCAGCAGCTTGGGAGGACAGGAAACCACTGCTCGAGAGACCCAGTACTTC. Combining the CDR3 with reference TRBV5-1 and TRBJ2-5 gives the whole variable domain KAGVTQTPRYLIKTRGQQVTLSCSPISGHRSVSWYQQTPGQGLQFLFEYFSETQRNKGNFPGRFSGRQFSNSRSEMNVSTLELGDSALYLCASSLGGQETTARETQYFGPGTRLLVL.

This clonotype was recorded many times. The V gene is TRBV3-1, the J gene TRBJ1-3, with D perhaps TRBD1 (5 bases). CDR1 and CDR2 (germline): LGHDT, YNNKEL (reference sequence). The ends were cut back, 3 bases at V and 1 base at J, with 7 bases in the middle. The CDR3 totals 14 residues. The CDR3 loop is CASSQGPSGNTIYF. CDR3 bases: TGTGCCAGCAGCCAGGGGCCTTCTGGAAACACCATATATTTT.